What follows is one T cell receptor beta chain and its context. Its matching antigen is unknown. This record comes from a study of cytomegalovirus exposure and HLA in healthy donors. Study-wide context: Approximately 77 million unique TCRs from HLA-typed donors were held in an early release of data.

Findings of the study overall: Sequencing had likely introduced a cluster of highly shared sequence variants as an artifact. Most CMV-associated TCR beta chains appeared HLA-restricted in a later analysis.

Donors were ostensibly healthy at sampling, although undocumented immune exposures were probable. The germline gives CDR1 SGHRS, CDR2 YFSETQ. The CDR3 consists of 15 residues. V gave up 0 bases and J gave up 5 bases, with 11 bases separating them. PCR amplification relied on 60 Vbeta primers (plus 13 Jbeta primers). Assay: immunoSEQ multiplex PCR; the TCRdb copy retains only in-frame clones and omits some. The sample has around 67,000 clones, roughly 68% seen once; the top ten hold over 2.5%. The sample comprised PBMCs. The source is a woman between 45 and 65 years old in good health and CMV-seronegative. This chain connects TRBV5-1 to TRBJ1-4; D not resolved. CDR3 loop: CASSLGIGSNEKLFF. In DNA form, the CDR3 reads TGCGCCAGCAGCTTGGGAATAGGGAGCAATGAAAAACTGTTTTTT.